These 24 T cell receptor beta chains came from one sample sequenced in a study of blood T cells in healthy people across ages. Using a J-beta primer mix together with a sample-barcoded 5' primer, a second PCR was run for roughly 7 to 11 cycles. TCRdb used MiXCR to reprocess the 5' RACE reads, holding one entry per CDR3 protein. The table records roughly 640,000 distinct CDR3 sequences, around 31% of them present only once. Sequencing used blood. All receptors come from a woman of 80 years or more in good health.

The CDR3: CAISEDGTSGRLGEQFF. CDR3 DNA: TGTGCCATCAGTGAGGATGGGACTAGCGGGAGGTTGGGTGAGCAGTTCTTC. V usage is TRBV10-3 and J usage is TRBJ2-1; 15 bases fit TRBD2. The CDR3 loop spans 17 amino acids. Germline loops: CDR1 ENHRY, CDR2 SYGVKD. Trimming took 2 bases from V and 9 from J; bases not matched to a gene: 8.

This clonotype was observed many times. V is TRBV10-3 and J is TRBJ1-1; TRBD1 is a possible D gene (6 bases). Germline assignment: CDR1 ENHRY and CDR2 SYGVKD. The CDR3 is 13 amino acids. Trimming cost V 4 bases and J 6 bases, with 12 bases left between them. This CDR3 reads CAISGRGVSEAFF. In DNA form, the CDR3 reads TGTGCCATCAGTGGCAGGGGAGTTTCTGAAGCTTTCTTT.

This clonotype came up many times. The chain combines TRBV6-5 with TRBJ2-7, with a weak D call TRBD2 (7 bases). The CDR3 is 15 residues long. Trimming cost V 6 bases and J 1 base, with 16 bases left between them. CDR1 is MNHEY, CDR2 SVGAGI, per germline. The CDR3 coding sequence is TGTGCCAGCAGCCGGTATAGGGGGGGTTCCTACGAGCAGTACTTC. Residues: CASSRYRGGSYEQYF.

The sample holds one count of this clonotype. This chain uses TRBV7-2 with TRBJ1-1; the match to TRBD1 covers 7 bases. Germline CDR1 reads SGHTA; CDR2 reads FQGNSA. Germline trimming cut 2 bases from V and 1 base from J; bases unmatched to any gene: 4. This CDR3 region has 15 residues. The CDR3 bases are TGTGCCAGCAGCTTAACAGGGGTAGGGAACACTGAAGCTTTCTTT. Protein product: CASSLTGVGNTEAFF.

This sequence joins TRBV20-1 and TRBJ1-2; TRBD1 matches at 7 bases. Germline CDR1 reads DFQATT; CDR2 reads SNEGSKA (reference sequence). The CDR3 sequence is 12 residues long. With V trimmed by 6 bases and J by 5 bases, 6 bases remained unmatched. In DNA form, the CDR3 reads TGCAGTGCGCGTCAACAGGGGTATGGCTACACCTTC. It yields the protein CSARQQGYGYTF.

This clonotype has ten or more counts. The chain is built from TRBV6-2 or TRBV6-3 and TRBJ1-1; the D is unclear. Between the trimmed V and J ends, which lost 5 bases and 0 bases, there was a span of 4 bases. The CDR3 spans 12 residues. Germline V gene data show CDR1 as MNHEY and CDR2 as SVGEGT. Here the CDR3 DNA reads TGTGCCAGCAGTGTTCTGAACACTGAAGCTTTCTTT. This gives the protein CASSVLNTEAFF.

This clonotype was seen a few times. V gene TRBV7-9 combines with J gene TRBJ1-2; D not certain. V lost 2 bases to trimming and J lost 4 bases, with 11 bases between them. Germline CDR1 and CDR2: SEHNR and FQNEAQ (reference sequence). The CDR3 is made up of 14 amino acids. The CDR3 loop is CASSLKTESYGYTF. The CDR3 DNA reads as TGTGCCAGCAGCTTAAAGACGGAGAGCTATGGCTACACCTTC.

This clonotype was seen a single time. This sequence joins TRBV7-2 and TRBJ2-3; TRBD1 is a possible D gene (6 bases). The CDR3 contains 15 residues. Per germline, CDR1 SGHTA and CDR2 FQGNSA. V lost 5 bases and J 5 bases, leaving 17 bases between the germline ends. CDR3 protein: CASSPMDRKLDTQYF. The DNA of the CDR3 is TGTGCCAGCAGCCCTATGGACAGAAAGTTAGATACGCAGTATTTT.

The chain employs TRBV7-9 and TRBJ1-1; D possibly corresponds to TRBD1 (5 bases). The CDR3 spans 15 residues. V lost 0 bases to trimming and J lost 3 bases, with 11 bases between them. Germline-derived CDR1 and CDR2 are SEHNR and FQNEAQ (reference sequence). The CDR3, as DNA: TGTGCCAGCAGCTTAGCGGGGGGATGGGACACTGAAGCTTTCTTT. It encodes CASSLAGGWDTEAFF.

The rearrangement links TRBV5-1 to TRBJ1-1; unclear D gene. Trimming cost V 1 base and J 0 bases, with 10 bases left between them. Germline V gene data show CDR1 as SGHRS and CDR2 as YFSETQ. The CDR3 runs 15 residues. The CDR3 bases are TGCGCCAGCAGCTTGATCTCAGTTATGAACACTGAAGCTTTCTTT. Protein sequence: CASSLISVMNTEAFF.

The CDR3 is CASSPRGTVNGYTF. CDR3 DNA sequence: TGTGCCAGCTCCCCGCGTGGGACAGTTAATGGCTACACCTTC. This chain links TRBV18 with TRBJ1-2, with 7 bases identical to TRBD1. The trim removed 6 bases at V and 6 bases at J, leaving 10 bases unmatched. CDR3 length: 14 amino acids. The germline gives CDR1 KGHSH, CDR2 LQKENI.

With regard to this clonotype: This sequence may be a read error, since a much larger clone differs from it by one base. In DNA form, the CDR3 reads TGTGCCAGCTCACCTGCGGGGGGGTCAGAGACCCGGTACTTC. It specifies CASSPAGGSETRYF. The V and J genes are TRBV18 and TRBJ2-5, with 9 nucleotides matching TRBD2. The CDR3 extends over 14 amino acids. Germline values: CDR1 KGHSH, CDR2 LQKENI.

J is TRBJ2-1 and V is TRBV7-9; 9 bases fit TRBD2. This CDR3 has 16 amino acids. Germline V gene lookup returns CDR1 SEHNR and CDR2 FQNEAQ (reference sequence). With V trimmed by 3 bases and J by 3 bases, 6 bases remained unmatched. The CDR3 sequence: CASSFSGSLNYNEQFF. As DNA, the CDR3 is TGTGCCAGCAGCTTTAGCGGGAGTCTTAACTACAATGAGCAGTTCTTC.

The chain uses TRBV7-2 and TRBJ2-2, with 12 bases lining up with TRBD2. CDR3 length equals 17 residues. With V trimmed by 7 bases and J by 6 bases, 12 bases remained unmatched. Germline V gene sequence: CDR1 SGHTA, CDR2 FQGNSA. The CDR3 sequence: CASTGASGGAGAGELFF. CDR3 DNA: TGTGCCAGCACTGGTGCTAGCGGGGGGGCCGGAGCCGGGGAGCTGTTTTTT.

The rearrangement uses TRBV5-1 and TRBJ2-6; no clear D gene. V dropped 3 bases and J dropped 0 bases, with 7 bases sitting between them. Germline V gene sequence: CDR1 SGHRS, CDR2 YFSETQ. This CDR3 has 15 amino acids. The CDR3 nucleotides read TGCGCCAGCAGCTCGGAAATCTCTGGGGCCAACGTCCTGACTTTC. Amino acid sequence: CASSSEISGANVLTF.

This clonotype was seen a few times. The rearrangement joins TRBV27 to TRBJ1-6; the match to TRBD1 covers 7 bases. Per the germline V gene, CDR1 is MNHEY and CDR2 is SMNVEV (reference sequence). The CDR3 is made up of 17 amino acids. The trim removed 3 bases at V and 2 bases at J, leaving 7 bases unmatched. Written as DNA, the CDR3 is TGTGCCAGCAGTTTCTCGAACAGGGGAACCTATAATTCACCCCTCCACTTT. This translates into CASSFSNRGTYNSPLHF.

This clonotype has ten or more counts. This chain links TRBV15 with TRBJ2-7; 10 bases are a match to TRBD1. V was clipped by 3 bases and J by 9 bases; unmatched bases: 8. The CDR3 loop spans 14 amino acids. Germline V gene lookup returns CDR1 LNHNV and CDR2 YYDKDF (reference sequence). CDR3 bases: TGTGCCACCAGCAGTGGTGGGACAGGGGATGGGCAGTACTTC. This translates into CATSSGGTGDGQYF.

CDR3 amino acids: CSAVSGGPLTDTQYF. As DNA, the CDR3 is TGCAGTGCCGTTAGCGGGGGGCCCCTCACAGATACGCAGTATTTT. This chain connects TRBV20-1 to TRBJ2-3; TRBD2 agrees at 10 bases. The germline gives CDR1 DFQATT, CDR2 SNEGSKA (reference sequence). J lost 2 bases, V lost 6 bases, and 8 bases had no gene match. This CDR3 spans 15 amino acids.

This clonotype was counted many times. CDR3 region: CAISERSQETQYF. The CDR3 bases are TGTGCCATCAGTGAAAGGTCCCAAGAGACCCAGTACTTC. The chain recombines TRBV10-3 with TRBJ2-5; unclear D gene. Germline V CDR1 and CDR2: ENHRY, SYGVKD. V lost 3 bases to trimming and J lost 1 base, with 6 bases between them. This CDR3 contains 13 residues.

This clonotype was detected only a few times. Given a much more abundant clone one base away, this may be a read error. This chain uses TRBV12-3 or TRBV12-4 with TRBJ2-1; tentative D call: TRBD2 (6 bases). The DNA matches TRBJ2-7 better at its end, which makes the J call doubtful. CDR3 length equals 17 residues. In DNA, the CDR3 is TGTGCCAGCAGTTTGAAAGCGGCGGGACGCTCCTACAATGAGCAGTACTTC. It codes for CASSLKAAGRSYNEQYF.

For this clonotype: A much larger clone differs by one base, so this may be a read error. The chain links TRBV27 to TRBJ2-1, with D uncertain. Trimming pared 6 bases from V and 7 bases from J, leaving 7 bases between. Looked up from germline, CDR1 is MNHEY and CDR2 is SMNVEV (reference sequence). This CDR3 has 11 amino acids. This CDR3 reads CASRAGNEQFF. The CDR3 DNA is TGTGCCAGCAGGGCAGGAAATGAGCAGTTCTTC.

The chain employs TRBV29-1 and TRBJ2-3, with a weak D call TRBD1 (5 bases). Germline V gene sequence: CDR1 SQVTM, CDR2 ANQGSEA. The CDR3 has 16 residues. Trimming removed 0 bases from V and 0 bases from J, with 13 bases in between. The CDR3 nucleotides are TGCAGCGTTGAAGATCCCCCAGGGATTAGCACAGATACGCAGTATTTT. Amino acid sequence: CSVEDPPGISTDTQYF.

This clonotype was recorded many times. This chain links TRBV3-1 with TRBJ2-7, with D uncertain. CDR1 is LGHDT, CDR2 YNNKEL, per germline (reference sequence). The CDR3 is made up of 13 amino acids. Trimming removed 1 base at V and 0 bases at J, with 4 bases between. The CDR3 DNA follows: TGTGCCAGCAGCCAAGTGGACTCCTACGAGCAGTACTTC. Amino acid sequence: CASSQVDSYEQYF.

V usage is TRBV6-1 and J usage is TRBJ1-2; 7 bases are shared with TRBD1. The CDR3 runs to 17 residues. Germline V gene sequence: CDR1 MNHNS, CDR2 SASEGT. V was pared by 3 bases and J by 3 bases, with 13 bases of the junction left unmatched. In DNA form, the CDR3 reads TGTGCCAGCAGTGACCATGGCAGGGGGACCAAATACTATGGCTACACCTTC. Encoded protein: CASSDHGRGTKYYGYTF.